Each of the 20 T cell receptor beta chains below was sequenced from the same sample in a study of T cell responses to AZD1222 COVID-19 vaccine. Measured with immunoSEQ multiplex PCR; TCRdb has only the in-frame clones, and not every one. This sample yields 150,000 to 200,000 clones, of which 85% to 95% are seen a single time; about 10% belongs to the top ten. This material consisted of peripheral blood, taken on day 0 of AZD1222 vaccination. Every receptor here comes from an adult in good health.

The CDR3 nucleotides read TGTGCCAGCAGTTTACAGGGGCCCACCCTTGACTATGGCTACACCTTC. Translated: CASSLQGPTLDYGYTF. The V call is TRBV6-5, the J call TRBJ1-2; 7 nucleotides line up with TRBD1. Germline V CDR1 and CDR2: MNHEY, SVGAGI. The CDR3 totals 16 residues. V shed 4 bases and J 3 bases; nucleotides not matched to a gene: 11.

The DNA of the CDR3 is TGCGCCAGCCGCGAAGCGGAGACCCAGTACTTC. It specifies CASREAETQYF. The genes are TRBV5-1 and TRBJ2-5, with D hard to call. Trimming took 7 bases from V and 5 from J, leaving 9 bases between them. Germline V gives CDR1 SGHRS, CDR2 YFSETQ. The CDR3 is made up of 11 amino acids.

The genes are TRBV21-1 and TRBJ2-3; whether TRBD1, the table's D call, matches the DNA was not checked. TRBV21-1 is described as a pseudogene. The CDR3 runs to 16 residues. The CDR3 DNA reads as TGTGCCAGCAGCGCTCGCGGGACAGGGGGCGCTCATACGCAGTATTTT. Its translation: CASSARGTGGAHTQYF.

This chain joins TRBV5-4 and TRBJ2-1; TRBD2 matches at 9 bases. The trim removed 3 bases at V and 7 bases at J, leaving 14 bases unmatched. The length of the CDR3 is 17 residues. Looked up from germline, CDR1 is SGHNT and CDR2 is YYREEE (reference sequence). This chain's CDR3 is CASSSPLGSGRRNEQFF. The CDR3 DNA reads TGTGCCAGCAGCTCACCTCTCGGTAGCGGGAGACGTAATGAGCAGTTCTTC.

J is TRBJ2-7 and V is TRBV19, with 9 positions matching TRBD2. V was clipped by 4 bases and J by 3 bases; unmatched bases: 4. This CDR3 is built from 14 residues. The germline gives CDR1 LNHDA, CDR2 SQIVND (reference sequence). DNA of the CDR3: TGTGCCAGTAGTAAAAGCGGGAGGAACTACGAGCAGTACTTC. Protein: CASSKSGRNYEQYF.

This clone was seen only a few times. The chain is built from TRBV25-1 and TRBJ2-1, with D possibly being TRBD1 (6 bases). V was pared by 6 bases and J by 2 bases, with 17 bases between. This CDR3 is built from 16 residues. Germline-derived CDR1 and CDR2 are MGHDK and SYGVNS. The chain's CDR3 is CASSGTTGMPYNEQFF. The CDR3 DNA sequence: TGTGCCAGCAGCGGGACGACAGGCATGCCCTACAATGAGCAGTTCTTC.

CDR3: CASSKGGLTEAFF. CDR3 nucleotides: TGCGCCAGCAGCAAAGGAGGATTAACTGAAGCTTTCTTT. This chain joins TRBV5-1 and TRBJ1-1; D gene unclear. CDR1 is SGHRS, CDR2 YFSETQ, per germline. CDR3 length: 13 residues. The V and J ends lost 4 bases and 5 bases respectively, with 12 bases between them.

This chain uses TRBV21-1 with TRBJ2-7; the listed D gene, TRBD1, was not tested against the DNA. TRBV21-1 is a pseudogene segment. CDR3 size: 15 residues. The CDR3 nucleotides read TGTGCCAGCAGCAAAGCCGGGACAGTAATTTACGAGCAGTACTTC. Protein sequence: CASSKAGTVIYEQYF.

V is TRBV2 and J is TRBJ1-6; D is ambiguous. CDR3 size: 15 residues. In germline, CDR1 is SNHLY, CDR2 FYNNEI. V lost 0 bases, J lost 8 bases, and 11 bases lay in between. CDR3 nucleotide sequence: TGTGCCAGCAGTGAAGCGGGAGGGTTGCATTCACCCCTCCACTTT. This translates into CASSEAGGLHSPLHF.

This clone has just one count. The V call is TRBV4-1, the J call TRBJ1-5; D perhaps matches TRBD1 (5 bases). V was clipped by 4 bases and J by 3 bases, with 13 bases between them. Germline-derived CDR1 and CDR2 are MGHRA and YSYEKL. The CDR3 consists of 15 residues. The CDR3 DNA sequence: TGCGCCAGCAGCCCGATCCCGGGGCCCAATCAGCCCCAGCATTTT. As protein: CASSPIPGPNQPQHF.

The chain links TRBV2 to TRBJ1-5; weak D call: TRBD1 (6 bases). Trimming removed 8 bases at V and 1 base at J, with 24 bases between. This CDR3 has 18 amino acids. Germline-derived CDR1 and CDR2 are SNHLY and FYNNEI. The CDR3 is CASARDLRGWLSNQPQHF. CDR3 sequence (DNA): TGTGCCAGCGCGCGTGATCTTAGGGGGTGGTTAAGCAATCAGCCCCAGCATTTT.

Note on this clone: This same CDR3 is encoded by further DNA sequences in the sample. The genes are TRBV5-6 and TRBJ2-7; possibly TRBD2 for D (6 bases). With 4 bases removed from V and 0 bases from J, the gap between germline ends came to 11 bases. Germline V gene sequence: CDR1 SGHDT, CDR2 YYEEEE. This CDR3 has 14 amino acids. The CDR3 DNA sequence: TGTGCCAGCAGCCCTTCGGGACTCTCCTACGAGCAGTACTTC. It encodes CASSPSGLSYEQYF.

This CDR3 is CASSVAGGFEAFF. Written as DNA, the CDR3 is TGTGCCAGCAGCGTAGCCGGGGGATTTGAAGCTTTCTTT. V usage is TRBV9 and J usage is TRBJ1-1; a weak D match, TRBD1 (5 bases). Germline V gene data show CDR1 as SGDLS and CDR2 as YYNGEE. This CDR3 spans 13 amino acids. Trimming left V 0 bases short and J 7 bases short, with 10 bases between.

This chain connects TRBV7-9 to TRBJ1-2; 7 positions match TRBD1. J lost 4 bases, V lost 1 base, and 6 bases had no gene match. Germline-derived CDR1 and CDR2 are SEHNR and FQNEAQ (reference sequence). The CDR3 runs to 15 residues. The CDR3 DNA is TGTGCCAGCAGCTTAGGGAAGACAGGGCTCTATGGCTACACCTTC. Protein sequence: CASSLGKTGLYGYTF.

Details on this clone: This specimen includes other DNA sequences encoding the same CDR3. V and J are TRBV5-1 and TRBJ2-5; D gene ambiguous. The CDR3 totals 11 residues. Trimming removed 0 bases at V and 5 bases at J, with 2 bases between. Germline lookup yields CDR1 SGHRS and CDR2 YFSETQ. CDR3 nucleotide sequence: TGCGCCAGCAGCTTGGCGGAGACCCAGTACTTC. Encoded protein: CASSLAETQYF.

The chain couples TRBV10-3 to TRBJ1-1; 10 nucleotides match TRBD1. The germline V gene encodes CDR1 ENHRY and CDR2 SYGVKD. This CDR3 is built from 13 residues. V dropped 4 bases and J dropped 7; count of bases not matched to a gene: 3. This chain's CDR3 is CAISGQGAIEAFF. The DNA for the CDR3 is TGTGCCATCAGTGGACAGGGGGCTATTGAAGCTTTCTTT.

As concerns this clone: At one end the junction does not follow the germline gene, possibly because of a read error. This rearrangement joins TRBV7-7 to TRBJ2-2, with TRBD1 matching over 7 bases. Per germline, CDR1 SSHAT and CDR2 FNYEAQ (reference sequence). The CDR3 sequence is 15 residues long. The CDR3 reads CASSLGTAPTGELFF. CDR3 nucleotides: TGTGCTAGCAGCTTGGGGACAGCACCAACCGGGGAGCTGTTTTTT.

For this clone: The same CDR3 arises from other DNA sequences in this sample as well. The rearrangement links TRBV3-1 (or the pseudogene TRBV3-2) to TRBJ2-1, with D possibly TRBD1 on 6 matching bases. CDR3 length: 15 amino acids. Trimming took off 3 bases at V and 3 bases at J, with 12 bases between the two ends. In germline, CDR1 is LGHDT, CDR2 YNNKEL (reference sequence). CDR3 coding DNA: TGTGCCAGCAGCCAGTCTCCGGACAGCTACAATGAGCAGTTCTTC. It specifies CASSQSPDSYNEQFF.

The chain combines TRBV20-1 with TRBJ2-2, with 7 positions matching TRBD2. This CDR3 has 15 amino acids. CDR1 and CDR2 (germline): DFQATT, SNEGSKA (reference sequence). J gave up 5 bases and V 3 bases, and 9 bases lay outside the gene matches. The CDR3 DNA is TGCAGTGCTAGTCTGGGCGGGAGTGGGACCGGGGAGCTGTTTTTT. This codes for CSASLGGSGTGELFF.

This sequence joins TRBV19 and TRBJ1-1; a possible D gene is TRBD1 (6 bases). V was shortened by 3 bases and J by 0 bases, with 17 bases between the two germline ends. Germline loops: CDR1 LNHDA, CDR2 SQIVND (reference sequence). The CDR3 totals 17 residues. The CDR3 loop reads CASSIRGHIKLNTEAFF. The CDR3 coding sequence is TGTGCCAGTAGTATTCGGGGACACATAAAATTGAACACTGAAGCTTTCTTT.